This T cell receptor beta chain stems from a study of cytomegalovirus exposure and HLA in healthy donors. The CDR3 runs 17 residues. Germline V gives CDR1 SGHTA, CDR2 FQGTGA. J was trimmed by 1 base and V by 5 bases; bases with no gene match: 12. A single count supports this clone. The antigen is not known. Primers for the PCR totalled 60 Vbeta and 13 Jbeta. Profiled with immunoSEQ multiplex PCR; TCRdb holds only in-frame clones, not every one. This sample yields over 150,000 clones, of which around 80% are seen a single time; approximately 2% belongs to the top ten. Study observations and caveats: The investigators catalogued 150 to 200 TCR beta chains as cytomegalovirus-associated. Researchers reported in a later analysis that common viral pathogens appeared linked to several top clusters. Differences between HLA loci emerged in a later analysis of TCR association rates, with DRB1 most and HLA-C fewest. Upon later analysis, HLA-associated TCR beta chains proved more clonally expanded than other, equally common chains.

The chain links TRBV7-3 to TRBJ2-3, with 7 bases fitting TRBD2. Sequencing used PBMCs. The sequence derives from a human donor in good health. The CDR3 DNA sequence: TGTGCCAGCAGCCCCCAATTCAGCGGGGTCGGCACAGATACGCAGTATTTT. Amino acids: CASSPQFSGVGTDTQYF.